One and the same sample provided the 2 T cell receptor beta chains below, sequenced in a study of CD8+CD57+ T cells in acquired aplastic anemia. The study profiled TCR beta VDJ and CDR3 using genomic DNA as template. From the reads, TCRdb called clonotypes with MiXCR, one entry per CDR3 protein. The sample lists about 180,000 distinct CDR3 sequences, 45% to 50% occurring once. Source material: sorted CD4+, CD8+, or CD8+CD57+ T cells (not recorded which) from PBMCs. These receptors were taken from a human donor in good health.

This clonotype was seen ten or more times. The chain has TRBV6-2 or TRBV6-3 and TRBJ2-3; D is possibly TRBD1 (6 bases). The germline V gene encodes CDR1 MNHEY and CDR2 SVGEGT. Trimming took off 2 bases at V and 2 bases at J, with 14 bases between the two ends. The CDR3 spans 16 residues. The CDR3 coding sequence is TGTGCCAGCAGTTACCCCTTAACAGGGTCCACAGATACGCAGTATTTT. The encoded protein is CASSYPLTGSTDTQYF.

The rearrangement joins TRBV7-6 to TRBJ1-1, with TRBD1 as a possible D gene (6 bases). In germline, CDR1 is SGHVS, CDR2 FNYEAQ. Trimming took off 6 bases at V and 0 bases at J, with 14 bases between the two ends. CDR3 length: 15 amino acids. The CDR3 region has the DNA TGTGCCAGCAGGACCCGGGACACTCTGAACACTGAAGCTTTCTTT. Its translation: CASRTRDTLNTEAFF.